This section outlines one T cell receptor beta chain sequence together with its context. This CDR3 is 14 amino acids long. Germline CDR1 and CDR2: SGHTA and FQGTGA. V lost 4 bases, J lost 4 bases, and 12 bases lay in between. This sample was included in a study of blood T cell repertoires in COVID-19. The data were produced by immunoSEQ multiplex PCR, yet TCRdb's version contains in-frame clones alone and is incomplete. The profile covers roughly 180,000 clones, with 60% to 85% appearing a single time and approximately 7.6% taken by the ten largest. The sample comprised peripheral blood. This clonotype was sampled from a woman aged 60-75 years with COVID-19, enrolled during active disease. The V gene is TRBV7-3, the J gene TRBJ2-3, with unresolved D. Here the CDR3 reads CASSSRRGADTQYF. Written as DNA, the CDR3 is TGTGCCAGCAGCTCCCGTCGAGGCGCAGATACGCAGTATTTT. The whole variable domain, filled in from reference TRBV7-3 and TRBJ2-3, reads GAGVSQTPSNKVTEKGKYVELRCDPISGHTALYWYRQSLGQGPEFLIYFQGTGAADDSGLPNDRFFAVRPEGSVSTLKIQRTERGDSAVYLCASSSRRGADTQYFGPGTRLTVL.